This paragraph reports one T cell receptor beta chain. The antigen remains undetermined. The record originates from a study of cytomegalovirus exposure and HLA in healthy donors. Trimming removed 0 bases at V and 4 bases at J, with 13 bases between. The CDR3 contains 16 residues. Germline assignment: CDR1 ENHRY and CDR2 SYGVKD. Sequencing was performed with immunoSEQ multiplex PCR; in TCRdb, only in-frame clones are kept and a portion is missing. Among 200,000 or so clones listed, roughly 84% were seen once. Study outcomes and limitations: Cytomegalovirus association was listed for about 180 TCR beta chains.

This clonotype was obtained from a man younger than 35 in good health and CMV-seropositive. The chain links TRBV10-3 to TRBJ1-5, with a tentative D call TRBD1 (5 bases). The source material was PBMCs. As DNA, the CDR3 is TGTGCCATCAGTGAGTCGGCGGGGACTCCAAATCAGCCCCAGCATTTT. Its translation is CAISESAGTPNQPQHF.